This TCR beta chain was recorded in a study of shared T cell receptors in the human thymus. Profiling relied on immunoSEQ multiplex PCR, and the TCRdb table lists in-frame clones only, not all of them. The table includes 550,000 to 800,000 clones, approximately 85% detected once. These same records also appear under a second study, on human thymus T cells.

The sample taken for sequencing was thymocytes. The clonotype was recovered from a girl under two years old with a congenital heart defect.

This CDR3 is CASSVRDSQETQYF. The CDR3 nucleotides read TGTGCCAGCAGTGTTAGAGATTCTCAAGAGACCCAGTACTTC. The V and J genes are TRBV2 and TRBJ2-5; D gene unclear. The CDR3 contains 14 residues. Trimming removed 4 bases at V and 2 bases at J, with 11 bases between. Per the germline V gene, CDR1 is SNHLY and CDR2 is FYNNEI. The full variable domain, rest sourced from reference TRBV2 and TRBJ2-5, is EPEVTQTPSHQVTQMGQEVILRCVPISNHLYFYWYRQILGQKVEFLVSFYNNEISEKSEIFDDQFSVERPDGSNFTLKIRSTKLEDSAMYFCASSVRDSQETQYFGPGTRLLVL.